The rows below give T cell receptor beta chains drawn from one sample of a study of T cell repertoires in cytomegalovirus infection. Their target antigens are unknown. MiXCR, applied by TCRdb to the reads, yields one record per CDR3 protein. The profile shows approximately 910,000 distinct CDR3 sequences, approximately 31% of them singletons. Source: cultured CD8+ T cells from PBMCs, taken from culture after CMV antigen stimulation. These receptors all stem from a human donor in good health (CMV status not recorded). Some clones in this sample may be carry-over from other donors' samples. Each CDR3 is given with its conserved first and last residue. The order of the fields is CDR3 protein, V gene, J gene, clone size. Size values are once, few and many counts, or a class for expanded clones, and some rows have none.

CSVESELALDYGYTF	TRBV29-1	TRBJ1-2	NA
CASSFPTLLETQYF	TRBV5-1	TRBJ2-5	many
CASTERLSGELFF	TRBV7-6	TRBJ2-2	NA
CASTAGGGAPRGTQYF	TRBV6-5	TRBJ2-3	NA
CASSIGGTYEQYF	TRBV19	TRBJ2-7	few
CASSYPTSGGVTYEQYF	TRBV6-5	TRBJ2-7	NA
CASSFWRQGATGYTF	TRBV6-2/TRBV6-3	TRBJ1-2	few
CSARLAGSQETQYF	TRBV20-1	TRBJ2-5	once
CASSYGRGEEQYF	TRBV27	TRBJ2-7	NA
CASQDRVSYEQYF	TRBV6-1	TRBJ2-7	NA